These 28 T cell receptor beta chains were all obtained from the same sample, sequenced in a study of T cell repertoires in aging, cancer and after chemotherapy. TRB rearrangements spanning V, D and J were amplified using mixed TRB-A/B primers. TCRdb independently ran MiXCR on the multiplex PCR reads; one entry per CDR3 protein. The data hold 2,000 to 3,000 distinct CDR3 sequences, with approximately 66% observed a single time. Amplification of TCR beta used genomic DNA extracted from peripheral blood. The specimen sequenced was blood. These receptors were taken from a human donor with a solid tumor.

The chain carries TRBV7-6 and TRBJ2-5, with D unclear. Germline V CDR1 and CDR2: SGHVS, FNYEAQ. Trimming took off 3 bases at V and 5 bases at J, with 13 bases between the two ends. The CDR3 has 14 residues. CDR3 protein: CASSFLSHGETQYF. CDR3 DNA sequence: TGTGCCAGCAGCTTTTTGTCTCACGGTGAGACCCAGTACTTC.

CDR3 sequence reads: CSVGQLSGYEQYF. CDR3 nucleotides: TGCAGCGTGGGGCAGCTCAGCGGCTACGAGCAGTACTTC. This sequence joins TRBV29-1 and TRBJ2-7, with D perhaps assigned TRBD1 or TRBD2 (5 bases each). Trimming took 6 bases from V and 3 from J, leaving 15 bases between them. Germline CDR1 reads SQVTM; CDR2 reads ANQGSEA. The CDR3 loop spans 13 amino acids.

The chain is built from TRBV6-5 and TRBJ2-3; D unresolved. This CDR3 has 12 residues. The germline V and J ends were trimmed by 3 bases and 6 bases, with 7 bases remaining between them. Germline lookup yields CDR1 MNHEY and CDR2 SVGAGI. CDR3 in DNA: TGTGCCAGCAGTTATGGTCCTGATACGCAGTATTTT. Amino acid sequence: CASSYGPDTQYF.

The rearrangement joins TRBV7-2 to TRBJ2-2; tentatively, D is TRBD2 (5 bases). V lost 2 bases, J lost 8 bases, and 12 bases lay in between. This CDR3 is 14 amino acids long. In germline, CDR1 is SGHTA, CDR2 FQGNSA. The CDR3: CASSLRPGLGELFF. DNA for the CDR3: TGTGCCAGCAGCTTAAGACCGGGGTTGGGGGAGCTGTTTTTT.

The CDR3 loop is CASSLWAGNEQFF. As DNA, the CDR3 is TGTGCCAGCAGTTTATGGGCGGGCAATGAGCAGTTCTTC. The chain recombines TRBV27 with TRBJ2-1; a possible D gene is TRBD2 (5 bases). Trimming took off 1 base at V and 6 bases at J, with 7 bases between the two ends. This CDR3 region has 13 residues. The V gene's germline CDR1 is MNHEY and CDR2 SMNVEV (reference sequence).

This chain connects TRBV29-1 to TRBJ2-5; either TRBD1 or TRBD2 may fit D (5 bases each). Per the germline V gene, CDR1 is SQVTM and CDR2 is ANQGSEA. The V end lost 6 bases, the J end lost 3 bases, and 11 bases lay between the germline ends. The CDR3 is 12 residues long. The DNA for the CDR3 is TGCAGCGTAGGGACCGGGGAAGAGACCCAGTACTTC. Its translation: CSVGTGEETQYF.

The chain links TRBV19 to TRBJ1-1, with D possibly being TRBD1 (5 bases). The CDR3 extends over 13 amino acids. V was pared by 7 bases and J by 4 bases, with 13 bases between. Germline CDR1 is LNHDA and CDR2 is SQIVND (reference sequence). The CDR3 protein is CASIDGRGTEAFF. CDR3 bases: TGTGCCAGTATCGATGGAAGGGGCACTGAAGCTTTCTTT.

This chain links TRBV5-6 with TRBJ2-6, with D unresolved. This CDR3 comprises 17 residues. The germline V gene encodes CDR1 SGHDT and CDR2 YYEEEE. Trimming removed 4 bases from V and 0 bases from J, with 14 bases in between. In nucleotides, the CDR3 is TGTGCCAGCAGCAGACGGACGGGTTCCTCTGGGGCCAACGTCCTGACTTTC. It yields the protein CASSRRTGSSGANVLTF. The full variable domain, with the rest looked up from reference TRBV5-6 and TRBJ2-6, is DAGVTQSPTHLIKTRGQQVTLRCSPKSGHDTVSWYQQALGQGPQFIFQYYEEEERQRGNFPDRFSGHQFPNYSSELNVNALLLGDSALYLCASSRRTGSSGANVLTFGAGSRLTVL.

This chain uses TRBV7-9 with TRBJ2-2; possibly TRBD2 for D (7 bases). V gave up 8 bases and J gave up 0 bases, with 13 bases separating them. The CDR3 runs to 15 residues. Germline CDR1 and CDR2: SEHNR and FQNEAQ (reference sequence). CDR3 DNA sequence: TGTGCCAGCCCTAGGGGGGGAACGAACACCGGGGAGCTGTTTTTT. As protein: CASPRGGTNTGELFF.

V usage is TRBV28 and J usage is TRBJ2-7, with 13 positions matching TRBD2. This CDR3 spans 21 amino acids. Germline trimming cut 1 base from V and 1 base from J; bases unmatched to any gene: 16. The germline V gene has CDR1 MDHEN and CDR2 SYDVKM. The CDR3 sequence: CASSLYPPTSGRVWYSYEQYF. The DNA of the CDR3 is TGTGCCAGCAGTTTATACCCCCCCACTAGCGGGAGGGTCTGGTATTCCTACGAGCAGTACTTC.

The chain's CDR3 is CASKPPWGASTIYF. Written as DNA, the CDR3 is TGTGCCAGCAAACCTCCATGGGGGGCTTCCACCATATATTTT. The gene calls are TRBV7-9 and TRBJ1-3; D is possibly TRBD1 (6 bases). The CDR3 runs 14 residues. CDR1 is SEHNR and CDR2 is FQNEAQ in the germline V gene (reference sequence). V dropped 7 bases and J dropped 9 bases, with 19 bases sitting between them.

The chain recombines TRBV7-9 with TRBJ2-5; D possibly corresponds to TRBD1 (6 bases). CDR3 length: 13 residues. V was shortened by 5 bases and J by 5 bases, with 12 bases between the two germline ends. In germline, CDR1 is SEHNR, CDR2 FQNEAQ (reference sequence). CDR3 sequence (DNA): TGTGCCAGCAGCCCGAGGGGGAAGGAGACCCAGTACTTC. It codes for CASSPRGKETQYF.

This chain uses TRBV10-2 with TRBJ2-7; weak D call: TRBD1 (6 bases). CDR1 is WSHSY and CDR2 is SAAADI in the germline V gene. V was clipped by 0 bases and J by 5 bases, with 14 bases between them. The CDR3 length is 15 residues. CDR3 amino acids: CASSESLVRGNEQYF. In nucleotides, the CDR3 is TGCGCCAGCAGTGAGTCGTTAGTAAGGGGGAACGAGCAGTACTTC.

The sample holds a few counts of this clonotype. The chain uses TRBV19 and TRBJ1-3; D uncertain. Germline V CDR1 and CDR2: LNHDA, SQIVND (reference sequence). The CDR3 is 14 amino acids. V was clipped by 5 bases and J by 0 bases, with 8 bases between them. The CDR3 sequence is CASSAQYSGNTIYF. CDR3 in DNA: TGTGCCAGTAGTGCACAGTACTCTGGAAACACCATATATTTT.

As DNA, the CDR3 is TGTGCCAGTAGTCCACAGGGGGGGTTTCAAGAGACCCAGTACTTC. Amino acids: CASSPQGGFQETQYF. The chain combines TRBV19 with TRBJ2-5; D may be TRBD1 (8 bases). V was pared by 5 bases and J by 2 bases, with 15 bases between. Germline V gene data show CDR1 as LNHDA and CDR2 as SQIVND (reference sequence). This CDR3 has 15 amino acids. The complete variable domain, with remaining parts taken from reference TRBV19 and TRBJ2-5, reads DGGITQSPKYLFRKEGQNVTLSCEQNLNHDAMYWYRQDPGQGLRLIYYSQIVNDFQKGDIAEGYSVSREKKESFPLTVTSAQKNPTAFYLCASSPQGGFQETQYFGPGTRLLVL.

CDR3 coding DNA: TGTGCCAGCAGTTTTTTCCTAGCGGAGACCGGACGAAGAAAGCAGTACTTC. Amino acid sequence: CASSFFLAETGRRKQYF. The chain recombines TRBV27 with TRBJ2-7; 7 bases are shared with TRBD2. The length of the CDR3 is 17 residues. The germline CDR1 and CDR2 sequences are MNHEY and SMNVEV (reference sequence). V was pared by 3 bases and J by 8 bases, with 19 bases of the junction left unmatched.

The V call is TRBV7-6, the J call TRBJ2-7; 9 bases are a match to TRBD2. The germline V gene has CDR1 SGHVS and CDR2 FNYEAQ. The CDR3 covers 15 residues. The trim removed 5 bases at V and 2 bases at J, leaving 7 bases unmatched. Here the CDR3 DNA reads TGTGCCAGCAGCGCTTCTAGCGGGACCCCCTACGAGCAGTACTTC. It codes for CASSASSGTPYEQYF.

This clonotype was counted a few times. For the CDR3, the DNA is TGTGCCACCTTATTGGACAGGGTCGGAAAGACCCAGTACTTC. Its translation: CATLLDRVGKTQYF. This chain uses TRBV6-1 with TRBJ2-5, with 8 bases aligning to TRBD1. Germline CDR1 reads MNHNS; CDR2 reads SASEGT. Germline trimming cut 10 bases from V and 6 bases from J; bases unmatched to any gene: 13. The CDR3 contains 14 residues.

V usage is TRBV30 and J usage is TRBJ2-3; D unresolved. CDR1 and CDR2 (germline): GTSNPN, SVGIG (reference sequence). V gave up 0 bases and J gave up 4 bases, with 5 bases separating them. This CDR3 spans 12 amino acids. CDR3 sequence (DNA): TGTGCCTGGAGTGTAAGCTCAGATACGCAGTATTTT. Translating it yields CAWSVSSDTQYF.

The chain joins TRBV29-1 to TRBJ2-1; TRBD2 matches 7 bases. From germline, CDR1 is SQVTM and CDR2 ANQGSEA. With V trimmed by 6 bases and J by 8 bases, 4 bases remained unmatched. The CDR3 loop spans 11 amino acids. In DNA, the CDR3 is TGCAGCGTAGATAGCGGGTATGAGCAGTTCTTC. Encoded protein: CSVDSGYEQFF.

The chain has TRBV6-1 and TRBJ2-7; no clear D gene. CDR1 and CDR2 (germline): MNHNS, SASEGT. The CDR3 is 13 amino acids. Trimming stripped 0 bases from V and 5 bases from J, with 8 bases between. CDR3 DNA: TGTGCCAGCAGTGAAGCAGGCCCGGACGAGCAGTACTTC. Its protein product is CASSEAGPDEQYF.

In this sample, this clonotype turned up a few times. The chain joins TRBV7-2 to TRBJ1-6, with D perhaps TRBD1 (6 bases). The germline V gene encodes CDR1 SGHTA and CDR2 FQGNSA. V gave up 5 bases and J gave up 8 bases, with 10 bases separating them. This CDR3 spans 13 amino acids. The CDR3 DNA sequence: TGTGCCAGCAGCCTAAACAGGGATTCACCCCTCCACTTT. Amino acid sequence: CASSLNRDSPLHF.

This clonotype was picked up a small number of times. J is TRBJ1-1 and V is TRBV18, with a weak D call TRBD1 (5 bases). Trimming removed 4 bases at V and 4 bases at J, with 19 bases between. In germline, CDR1 is KGHSH, CDR2 LQKENI. The CDR3 sequence is 16 residues long. The CDR3, as DNA: TGTGCCAGCTCACGGTCGACAGAAAGATTGGGCACTGAAGCTTTCTTT. Protein product: CASSRSTERLGTEAFF.

This chain links TRBV7-3 with TRBJ2-7, with D tentatively TRBD2 (6 bases). V lost 6 bases and J lost 5, with 14 bases in between. The germline CDR1 and CDR2 sequences are SGHTA and FQGTGA. The CDR3 covers 13 residues. The CDR3 DNA reads TGTGCCAGCAGTTCAACTACGGGAGACGAGCAGTACTTC. It translates to CASSSTTGDEQYF. Using reference TRBV7-3 and TRBJ2-7 for the parts outside the CDR3, the full variable domain is GAGVSQTPSNKVTEKGKYVELRCDPISGHTALYWYRQSLGQGPEFLIYFQGTGAADDSGLPNDRFFAVRPEGSVSTLKIQRTERGDSAVYLCASSSTTGDEQYFGPGTRLTVT.

The V call is TRBV30, the J call TRBJ1-4; D is unresolved. The CDR3 extends over 16 amino acids. Germline V lookup: CDR1 GTSNPN, CDR2 SVGIG (reference sequence). The V end lost 3 bases, the J end lost 0 bases, and 14 bases lay between the germline ends. CDR3 nucleotide sequence: TGTGCCTGGAGGATGGGTCCGGGGTCAACTAATGAAAAACTGTTTTTT. Protein product: CAWRMGPGSTNEKLFF. The full variable domain, its missing parts supplied by reference TRBV30 and TRBJ1-4, is SQTIHQWPATLVQPVGSPLSLECTVEGTSNPNLYWYRQAAGRGLQLLFYSVGIGQISSEVPQNLSASRPQDRQFILSSKKLLLSDSGFYLCAWRMGPGSTNEKLFFGSGTQLSVL.

The chain employs TRBV20-1 and TRBJ1-1, with D unclear. The germline V and J ends were trimmed by 1 base and 5 bases, with 11 bases remaining between them. This CDR3 region has 13 residues. Germline CDR1 is DFQATT and CDR2 is SNEGSKA (reference sequence). CDR3 nucleotide sequence: TGCAGTGCTAGAGTCAAATATAGGACTGAAGCTTTCTTT. Amino acid sequence: CSARVKYRTEAFF.

This clonotype appeared a single time. V usage is TRBV7-9 and J usage is TRBJ2-2; D unresolved. The CDR3 extends over 12 amino acids. V was cut by 5 bases and J by 4 bases, with 5 bases left in between. Germline V gene lookup returns CDR1 SEHNR and CDR2 FQNEAQ (reference sequence). CDR3 coding DNA: TGTGCCAGCAGCCGGTCCACCGGGGAGCTGTTTTTT. It codes for CASSRSTGELFF.

The CDR3 region is CASSYQTTSYEQYF. In nucleotides, the CDR3 is TGCGCCAGCAGCTACCAGACTACCTCCTACGAGCAGTACTTC. The chain uses TRBV5-1 and TRBJ2-7, with a tentative D call TRBD2 (5 bases). CDR1 and CDR2 from the germline V gene are SGHRS and YFSETQ. V was clipped by 3 bases and J by 0 bases, with 10 bases between them. This CDR3 contains 14 residues.